The 2 T cell receptor beta chains presented below share a single source sample, sequenced in a study of OX40 agonist ivuxolimab in advanced cancers. Using immunoSEQ multiplex PCR, the repertoire was profiled, and TCRdb retains in-frame clones only, with some absent. The data hold 95,000 to 120,000 clones, with under 95% observed a single time. The material sequenced was CD4+ or CD8+ T cells sorted from blood, taken in a trial of the OX40 agonist ivuxolimab. These TCRs come from an adult with an advanced solid tumor such as melanoma, head and neck, liver or kidney cancer.

The chain is built from TRBV9 and TRBJ1-2; unclear D gene. Per germline, CDR1 SGDLS and CDR2 YYNGEE. Trimming took off 0 bases at V and 2 bases at J, with 11 bases between the two ends. The CDR3 has 15 amino acids. CDR3 in amino acids: CASSVAPGGNYGYTF. The CDR3 DNA reads TGTGCCAGCAGCGTAGCCCCAGGTGGGAACTATGGCTACACCTTC.

This CDR3 reads CASSLPGLGPNTEAFF. The CDR3 region has the DNA TGTGCCAGCAGTTTGCCGGGCCTAGGCCCGAACACTGAAGCTTTCTTT. The chain carries TRBV6-5 and TRBJ1-1; D is undetermined. The CDR3 length is 16 residues. Germline V gene data show CDR1 as MNHEY and CDR2 as SVGAGI. V lost 4 bases and J lost 1, with 16 bases in between.